Below, 13 T cell receptor beta chains from the same sample are listed, as sequenced in a study of blood T cell repertoires in COVID-19. Assay used: immunoSEQ multiplex PCR; TCRdb lists only in-frame clones, some missing. The data contain 220,000 or so clones, around 80% of them singletons. Sequencing was performed on peripheral blood. These receptors originate from a woman between 65 and 79 years old with acute or convalescent COVID-19.

The genes are TRBV7-8 and TRBJ2-2; TRBD2 might be the D (6 bases). The V end lost 8 bases, the J end lost 7 bases, and 26 bases lay between the germline ends. The CDR3 has 17 amino acids. Germline CDR1 reads SGHVS; CDR2 reads FQNEAQ. CDR3 DNA: TGTGCCAGCTTCCGACTGGGGCTAGCGCTAAACGACGGGGAGCTGTTTTTT. Protein product: CASFRLGLALNDGELFF.

The chain uses TRBV6-5 and TRBJ1-2, with D maybe TRBD1 (5 bases). Trimming shortened V by 4 bases and J by 8 bases, and 14 bases separated the two germline ends. The CDR3 consists of 13 residues. Germline V gene data show CDR1 as MNHEY and CDR2 as SVGAGI. This CDR3 reads CASSSSGGLGYTF. The CDR3 nucleotides read TGTGCCAGCAGTTCCTCCGGGGGGTTGGGCTACACCTTC.

The chain has TRBV5-1 and TRBJ2-7; the match to TRBD2 covers 9 bases. The CDR3 is made up of 17 amino acids. J lost 1 base, V lost 4 bases, and 12 bases had no gene match. Per germline, CDR1 SGHRS and CDR2 YFSETQ. For the CDR3, the DNA is TGCGCCAGCAGCGATGGAGTTAGCGGGAGTGGTTCCTACGAGCAGTACTTC. It encodes CASSDGVSGSGSYEQYF.

This clone was seen a handful of times. J is TRBJ1-5 and V is TRBV5-1, with D unclear. This CDR3 has 15 residues. Per germline, CDR1 SGHRS and CDR2 YFSETQ. V dropped 0 bases and J dropped 3 bases, with 10 bases sitting between them. The DNA for the CDR3 is TGCGCCAGCAGCTTGGCCGGAGGACCCAATCAGCCCCAGCATTTT. The encoded protein is CASSLAGGPNQPQHF.

This clone appeared a single time. For the CDR3, the DNA is TGTGCCAGCAGTTCTCCACGGGGACAGTACAATGAGCAGTTCTTC. Residues: CASSSPRGQYNEQFF. The V and J genes are TRBV6-2 or TRBV6-3 and TRBJ2-1; 7 nucleotides line up with TRBD1. This CDR3 region has 15 residues. V lost 4 bases, J lost 4 bases, and 7 bases stayed unmatched. Per the germline V gene, CDR1 is MNHEY and CDR2 is SVGEGT.

This chain joins TRBV5-1 and TRBJ2-3, with TRBD2 matching over 7 bases. The CDR3 loop spans 16 amino acids. The junction had 13 bases not matched to a gene; V was cut back by 5 bases and J by 4 bases. CDR1 and CDR2 from the germline V gene are SGHRS and YFSETQ. The chain's CDR3 is CASRRSPGLEADTQYF. The CDR3 DNA is TGCGCCAGCAGACGATCCCCTGGACTAGAGGCAGATACGCAGTATTTT.

This clone was recorded only once. The CDR3 spells CASNDRVDTEAFF. The CDR3 nucleotides read TGTGCCAGCAACGACAGGGTGGACACTGAAGCTTTCTTT. This chain uses TRBV7-9 with TRBJ1-1; 7 bases are shared with TRBD1. Germline values: CDR1 SEHNR, CDR2 FQNEAQ (reference sequence). The J segment lost 3 bases and the V segment lost 7 bases, leaving 5 bases of the junction unmatched. This CDR3 is 13 amino acids long.

J is TRBJ1-1 and V is TRBV11-2; TRBD1 aligns across 7 bases. From germline, CDR1 is SGHAT and CDR2 FQNNGV. This CDR3 is 17 amino acids long. V lost 5 bases and J lost 0; bases outside the gene matches: 12. CDR3 in amino acids: CASSTTSRGTMNTEAFF. CDR3 DNA: TGTGCCAGCAGCACAACGAGCAGGGGGACCATGAACACTGAAGCTTTCTTT. Complete variable domain (other parts from reference TRBV11-2 and TRBJ1-1): EAGVAQSPRYKIIEKRQSVAFWCNPISGHATLYWYQQILGQGPKLLIQFQNNGVVDDSQLPKDRFSAERLKGVDSTLKIQPAKLEDSAVYLCASSTTSRGTMNTEAFFGQGTRLTVV.

The chain combines TRBV5-1 with TRBJ2-7; 7 bases line up with TRBD1. The CDR3 extends over 16 amino acids. CDR1 is SGHRS and CDR2 is YFSETQ in the germline V gene. V shed 4 bases, J shed 6 bases, and the junction held 16 bases outside the gene matches. For the CDR3, the DNA is TGCGCCAGCAGCCGGACCTTTACCACAGGGGCCGGCGAGCAGTACTTC. Protein: CASSRTFTTGAGEQYF.

This clone was seen a few times. V usage is TRBV2 and J usage is TRBJ1-1, with a possible D match to TRBD1 (6 bases). V was pared by 4 bases and J by 5 bases, with 14 bases between. The CDR3 extends over 14 amino acids. Germline V gives CDR1 SNHLY, CDR2 FYNNEI. This CDR3 reads CASSVQGEGTEAFF. The CDR3 DNA reads as TGTGCCAGCAGTGTACAGGGAGAGGGGACTGAAGCTTTCTTT.

This clone was observed once. The rearrangement links TRBV27 to TRBJ1-1; D possibly corresponds to TRBD1 (5 bases). There are 16 residues in the CDR3. Trimming shortened V by 4 bases and J by 0 bases, and 15 bases separated the two germline ends. CDR1 and CDR2 from the germline V gene are MNHEY and SMNVEV (reference sequence). CDR3 bases: TGTGCCAGCAGTTGGAGCCCAGGGAAAATGAACACTGAAGCTTTCTTT. It specifies CASSWSPGKMNTEAFF.

The chain uses TRBV7-3 and TRBJ2-5; 12 bases align to TRBD1. V gave up 5 bases and J gave up 4 bases; unmatched junction bases: 5. Per the germline V gene, CDR1 is SGHTA and CDR2 is FQGTGA. The CDR3 has 15 amino acids. In DNA, the CDR3 is TGTGCCAGCAGCAAGGGACAGGGGGCGGGAGAGACCCAGTACTTC. Amino acids: CASSKGQGAGETQYF.

The chain has TRBV2 and TRBJ1-5; the match to TRBD1 covers 7 bases. Germline V lookup: CDR1 SNHLY, CDR2 FYNNEI. CDR3 length: 13 residues. V was pared by 8 bases and J by 3 bases, with 4 bases of the junction left unmatched. The CDR3 region is CASGTENNQPQHF. Written as DNA, the CDR3 is TGTGCCAGCGGGACAGAAAACAATCAGCCCCAGCATTTT.